This T cell receptor beta chain was obtained from a study of shared clonotypes between healthy human individuals. About the research overall: Three CD4 naive, three CD4 memory, two CD8 naive and one CD8 memory plate were used per donor.

The CDR3 runs 13 residues. V lost 5 bases and J 0 bases, leaving 10 bases between the germline ends. Germline assignment: CDR1 GTSNPN and CDR2 SVGIG (reference sequence). Generated by immunoSEQ multiplex PCR, the TCRdb table keeps only in-frame clones and is missing some. Found here are some 1 million clones, about 70% of them singletons; the top ten hold approximately 1.5%. All donors were healthy HIV-negative adults lacking recent acute infections or vaccinations. The chain combines TRBV30 with TRBJ1-1, with unresolved D. The sequence was obtained from a man younger than 35 in good health. The sample consisted of memory CD4+ T cells sorted from blood. As for subset: CD45RA-negative fraction. Written as DNA, the CDR3 is TGTGCCTGGGGGGAGAGGCTGAACACTGAAGCTTTCTTT. Protein sequence: CAWGERLNTEAFF.